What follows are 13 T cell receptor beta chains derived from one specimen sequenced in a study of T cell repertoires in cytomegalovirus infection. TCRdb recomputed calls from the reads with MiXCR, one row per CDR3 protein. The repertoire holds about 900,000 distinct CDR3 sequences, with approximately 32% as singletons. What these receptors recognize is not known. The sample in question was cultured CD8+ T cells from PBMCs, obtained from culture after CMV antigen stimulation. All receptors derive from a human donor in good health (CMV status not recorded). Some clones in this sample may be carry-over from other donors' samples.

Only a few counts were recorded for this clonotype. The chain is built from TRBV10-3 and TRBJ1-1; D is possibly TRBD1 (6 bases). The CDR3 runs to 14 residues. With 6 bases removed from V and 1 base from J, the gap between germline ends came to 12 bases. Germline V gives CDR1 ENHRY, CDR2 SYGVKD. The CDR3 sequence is CAIRRQEGNTEAFF. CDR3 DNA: TGTGCCATCAGAAGACAGGAAGGGAACACTGAAGCTTTCTTT.

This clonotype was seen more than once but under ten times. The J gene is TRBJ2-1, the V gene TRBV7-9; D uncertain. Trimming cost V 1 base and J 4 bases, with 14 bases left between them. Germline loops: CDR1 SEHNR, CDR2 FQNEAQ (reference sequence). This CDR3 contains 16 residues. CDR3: CASSLGRPAAYNEQFF. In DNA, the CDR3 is TGTGCCAGCAGCTTAGGTCGACCAGCCGCTTACAATGAGCAGTTCTTC.

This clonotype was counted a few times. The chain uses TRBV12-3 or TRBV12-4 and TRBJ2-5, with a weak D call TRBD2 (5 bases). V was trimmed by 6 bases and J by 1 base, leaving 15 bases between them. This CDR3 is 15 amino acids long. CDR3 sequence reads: CASSSLLVSQETQYF. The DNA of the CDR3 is TGTGCCAGCAGCTCTTTACTAGTAAGCCAAGAGACCCAGTACTTC.

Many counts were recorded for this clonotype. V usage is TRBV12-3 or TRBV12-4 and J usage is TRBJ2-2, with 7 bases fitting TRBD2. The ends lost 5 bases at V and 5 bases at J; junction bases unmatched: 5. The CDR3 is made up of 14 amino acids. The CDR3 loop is CASSPGLRTGELFF. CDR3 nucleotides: TGTGCCAGCAGTCCGGGACTAAGGACCGGGGAGCTGTTTTTT.

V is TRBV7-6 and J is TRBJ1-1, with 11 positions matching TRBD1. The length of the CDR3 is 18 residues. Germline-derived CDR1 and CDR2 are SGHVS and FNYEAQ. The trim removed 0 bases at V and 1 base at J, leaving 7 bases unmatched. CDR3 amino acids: CASSLARTGGKGNTEAFF. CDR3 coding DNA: TGTGCCAGCAGCTTAGCGAGGACAGGGGGCAAGGGGAACACTGAAGCTTTCTTT.

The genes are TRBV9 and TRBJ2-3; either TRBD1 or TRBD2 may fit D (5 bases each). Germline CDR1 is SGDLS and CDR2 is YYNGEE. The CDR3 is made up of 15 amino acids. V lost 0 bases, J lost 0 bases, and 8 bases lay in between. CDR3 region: CASSVEWGSTDTQYF. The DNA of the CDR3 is TGTGCCAGCAGCGTAGAGTGGGGGAGCACAGATACGCAGTATTTT. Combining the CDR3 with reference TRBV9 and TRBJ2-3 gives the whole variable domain DSGVTQTPKHLITATGQRVTLRCSPRSGDLSVYWYQQSLDQGLQFLIQYYNGEERAKGNILERFSAQQFPDLHSELNLSSLELGDSALYFCASSVEWGSTDTQYFGPGTRLTVL.

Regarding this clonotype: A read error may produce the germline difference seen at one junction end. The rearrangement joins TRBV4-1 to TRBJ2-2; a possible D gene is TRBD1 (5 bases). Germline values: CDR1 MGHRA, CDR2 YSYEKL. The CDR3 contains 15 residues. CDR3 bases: TGCGCCAGCAGCAAAGACTGGACAACAACCGGGGAGCTGTTTTTT. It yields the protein CASSKDWTTTGELFF.

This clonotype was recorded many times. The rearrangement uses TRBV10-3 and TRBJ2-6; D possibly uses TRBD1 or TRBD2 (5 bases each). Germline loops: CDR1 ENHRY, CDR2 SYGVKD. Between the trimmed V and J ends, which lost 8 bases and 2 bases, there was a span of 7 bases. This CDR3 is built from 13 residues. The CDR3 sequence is CAIWGPGANVLTF. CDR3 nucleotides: TGTGCCATCTGGGGACCTGGGGCCAACGTCCTGACTTTC.

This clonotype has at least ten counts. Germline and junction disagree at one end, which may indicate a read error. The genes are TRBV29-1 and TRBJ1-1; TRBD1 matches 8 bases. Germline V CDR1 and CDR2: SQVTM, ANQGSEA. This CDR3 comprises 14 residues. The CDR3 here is CSVEGYRGDTEAFF. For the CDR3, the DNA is TGCAGCGTCGAAGGTTACAGGGGGGACACTGAAGCTTTCTTT.

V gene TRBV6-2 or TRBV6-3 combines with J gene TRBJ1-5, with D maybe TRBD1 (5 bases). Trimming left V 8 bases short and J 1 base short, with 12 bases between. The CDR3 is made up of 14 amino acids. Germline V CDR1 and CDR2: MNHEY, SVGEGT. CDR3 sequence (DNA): TGTGCCAGCGATGCGGGACGGAGCAATCAGCCCCAGCATTTT. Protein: CASDAGRSNQPQHF.

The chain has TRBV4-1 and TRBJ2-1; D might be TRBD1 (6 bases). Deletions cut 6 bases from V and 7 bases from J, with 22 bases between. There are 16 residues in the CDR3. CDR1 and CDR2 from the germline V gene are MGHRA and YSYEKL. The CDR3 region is CASRPSQGTVRNEQFF. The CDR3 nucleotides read TGCGCCAGCAGGCCAAGTCAGGGGACCGTTCGGAATGAGCAGTTCTTC.

CDR3 loop: CASSAGTGGAETQYF. The CDR3 bases are TGTGCCAGCAGTGCCGGGACAGGGGGCGCGGAGACCCAGTACTTC. The rearrangement uses TRBV2 and TRBJ2-5; 12 nucleotides agree with TRBD1. The CDR3 has 15 residues. Trimming at V came to 4 bases and at J to 5 bases, leaving 5 bases not matched to a gene. Germline CDR1 and CDR2: SNHLY and FYNNEI. The complete variable domain, with remaining parts taken from reference TRBV2 and TRBJ2-5, reads EPEVTQTPSHQVTQMGQEVILRCVPISNHLYFYWYRQILGQKVEFLVSFYNNEISEKSEIFDDQFSVERPDGSNFTLKIRSTKLEDSAMYFCASSAGTGGAETQYFGPGTRLLVL.

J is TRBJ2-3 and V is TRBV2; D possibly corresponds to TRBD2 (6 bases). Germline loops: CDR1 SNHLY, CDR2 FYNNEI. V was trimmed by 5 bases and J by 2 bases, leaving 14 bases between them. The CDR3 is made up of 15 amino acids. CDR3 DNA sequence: TGTGCCAGCAGTATGGGACTGGCCTCCACAGATACGCAGTATTTT. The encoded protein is CASSMGLASTDTQYF.